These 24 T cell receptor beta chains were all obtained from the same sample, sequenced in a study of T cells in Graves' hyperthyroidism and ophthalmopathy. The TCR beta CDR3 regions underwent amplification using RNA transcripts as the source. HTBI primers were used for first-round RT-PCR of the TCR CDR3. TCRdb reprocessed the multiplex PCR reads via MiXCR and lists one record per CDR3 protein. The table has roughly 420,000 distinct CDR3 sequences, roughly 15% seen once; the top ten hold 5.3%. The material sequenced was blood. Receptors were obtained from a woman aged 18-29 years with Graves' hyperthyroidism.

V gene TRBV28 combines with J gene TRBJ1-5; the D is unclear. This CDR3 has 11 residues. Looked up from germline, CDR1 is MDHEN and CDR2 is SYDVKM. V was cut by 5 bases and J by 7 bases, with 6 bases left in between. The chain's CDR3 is CASSIRQPQHF. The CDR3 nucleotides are TGTGCCAGCAGTATACGGCAGCCCCAGCATTTT.

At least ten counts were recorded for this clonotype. The CDR3 reads CASSFGPAGGNIQYF. CDR3 DNA: TGTGCCAGCAGTTTTGGCCCAGCGGGAGGAAACATTCAGTACTTC. The chain is built from TRBV27 and TRBJ2-4; the match to TRBD2 covers 9 bases. The CDR3 is made up of 15 amino acids. From germline, CDR1 is MNHEY and CDR2 SMNVEV (reference sequence). After removal of 3 bases from V and 6 bases from J, the junction contained 6 bases not matched to a gene.

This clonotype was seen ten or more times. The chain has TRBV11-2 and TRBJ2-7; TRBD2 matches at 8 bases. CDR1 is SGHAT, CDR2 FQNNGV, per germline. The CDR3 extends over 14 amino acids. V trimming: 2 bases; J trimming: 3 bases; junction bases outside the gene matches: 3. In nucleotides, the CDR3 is TGTGCCAGCAGCTTATCTAGCGGGTACTACGAGCAGTACTTC. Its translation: CASSLSSGYYEQYF.

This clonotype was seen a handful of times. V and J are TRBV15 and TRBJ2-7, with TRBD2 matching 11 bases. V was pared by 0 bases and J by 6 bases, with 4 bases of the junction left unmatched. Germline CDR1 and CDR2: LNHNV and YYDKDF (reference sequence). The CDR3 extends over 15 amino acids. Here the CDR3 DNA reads TGTGCCACCAGCAGAGATCGTGGGACTAGCGGCGAGCAGTACTTC. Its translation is CATSRDRGTSGEQYF. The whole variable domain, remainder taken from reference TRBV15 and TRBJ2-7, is DAMVIQNPRYQVTQFGKPVTLSCSQTLNHNVMYWYQQKSSQAPKLLFHYYDKDFNNEADTPDNFQSRRPNTSFCFLDIRSPGLGDTAMYLCATSRDRGTSGEQYFGPGTRLTVT.

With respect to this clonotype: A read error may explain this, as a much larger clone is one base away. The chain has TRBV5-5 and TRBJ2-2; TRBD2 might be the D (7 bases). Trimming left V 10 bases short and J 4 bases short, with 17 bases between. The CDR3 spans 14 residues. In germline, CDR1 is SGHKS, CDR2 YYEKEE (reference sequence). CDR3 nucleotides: TGTGCCGCTGGGGGGGGGCAGGGCACCGGGGAGCTGTTTTTT. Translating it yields CAAGGGQGTGELFF. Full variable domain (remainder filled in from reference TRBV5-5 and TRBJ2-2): DAGVTQSPTHLIKTRGQQVTLRCSPISGHKSVSWYQQVLGQGPQFIFQYYEKEERGRGNFPDRFSARQFPNYSSELNVNALLLGDSALYLCAAGGGQGTGELFFGEGSRLTVL.

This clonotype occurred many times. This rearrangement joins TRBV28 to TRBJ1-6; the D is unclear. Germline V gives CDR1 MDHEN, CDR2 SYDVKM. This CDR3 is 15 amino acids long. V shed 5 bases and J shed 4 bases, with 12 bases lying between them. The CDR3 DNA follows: TGTGCCAGCAGTCCTCGGACCGGTTATAATTCACCCCTCCACTTT. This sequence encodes CASSPRTGYNSPLHF.

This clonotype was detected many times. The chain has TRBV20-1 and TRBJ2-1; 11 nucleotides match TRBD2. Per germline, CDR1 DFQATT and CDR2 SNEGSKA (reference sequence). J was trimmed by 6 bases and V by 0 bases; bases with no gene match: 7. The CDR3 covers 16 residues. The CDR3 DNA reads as TGCAGTGCTAGAGATCAAGGACTAGCGGGTTTCAATGAGCAGTTCTTC. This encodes CSARDQGLAGFNEQFF.

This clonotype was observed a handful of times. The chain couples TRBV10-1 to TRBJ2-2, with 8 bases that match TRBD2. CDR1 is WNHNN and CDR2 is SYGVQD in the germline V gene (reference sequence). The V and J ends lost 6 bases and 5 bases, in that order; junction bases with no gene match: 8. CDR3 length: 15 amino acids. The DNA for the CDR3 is TGCGCCAGCAGCGAAGCGGGAGCAGGTACCGGGGAGCTGTTTTTT. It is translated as CASSEAGAGTGELFF.

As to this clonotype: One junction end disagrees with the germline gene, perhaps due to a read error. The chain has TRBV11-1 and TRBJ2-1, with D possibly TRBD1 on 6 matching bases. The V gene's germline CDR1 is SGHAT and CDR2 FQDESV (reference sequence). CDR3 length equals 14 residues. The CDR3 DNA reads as TGTGCCGGCAGCTTATGGGACAACGACAATGAGCAGTTCTTC. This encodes CAGSLWDNDNEQFF. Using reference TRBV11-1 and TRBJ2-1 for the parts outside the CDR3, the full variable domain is EAEVAQSPRYKITEKSQAVAFWCDPISGHATLYWYRQILGQGPELLVQFQDESVVDDSQLPKDRFSAERLKGVDSTLKIQPAELGDSAMYLCAGSLWDNDNEQFFGPGTRLTVL.

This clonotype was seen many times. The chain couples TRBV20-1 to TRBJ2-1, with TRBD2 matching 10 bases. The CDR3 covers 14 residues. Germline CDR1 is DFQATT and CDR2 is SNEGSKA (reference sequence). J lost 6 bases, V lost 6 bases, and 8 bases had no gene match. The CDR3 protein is CSAPTSGLINEQFF. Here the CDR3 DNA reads TGCAGTGCCCCGACTAGCGGGTTAATCAATGAGCAGTTCTTC.

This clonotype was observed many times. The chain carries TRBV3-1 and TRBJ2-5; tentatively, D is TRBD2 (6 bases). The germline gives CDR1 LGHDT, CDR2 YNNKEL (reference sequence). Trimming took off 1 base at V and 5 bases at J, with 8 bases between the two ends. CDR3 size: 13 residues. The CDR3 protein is CASSQASVETQYF. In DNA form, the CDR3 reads TGTGCCAGCAGCCAAGCTAGCGTCGAGACCCAGTACTTC.

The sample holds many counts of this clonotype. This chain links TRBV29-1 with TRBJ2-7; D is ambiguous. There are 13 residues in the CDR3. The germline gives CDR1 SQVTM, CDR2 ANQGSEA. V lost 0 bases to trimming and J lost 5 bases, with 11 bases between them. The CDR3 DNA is TGCAGCGTTGAAGATGGGCTGGCCGACGAGCAGTACTTC. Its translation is CSVEDGLADEQYF.

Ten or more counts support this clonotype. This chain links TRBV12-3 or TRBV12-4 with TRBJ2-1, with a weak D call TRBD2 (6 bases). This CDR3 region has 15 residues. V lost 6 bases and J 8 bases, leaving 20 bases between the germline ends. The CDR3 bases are TGTGCCAGCAGACCGGGACTCGGACGTTTCGATGAGCAGTTCTTC. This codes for CASRPGLGRFDEQFF.

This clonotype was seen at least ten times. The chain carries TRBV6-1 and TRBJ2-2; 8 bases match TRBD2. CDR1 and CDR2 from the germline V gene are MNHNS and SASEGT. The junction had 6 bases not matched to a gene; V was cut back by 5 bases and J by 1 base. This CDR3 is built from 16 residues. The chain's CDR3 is CASSQPAGVNTGELFF. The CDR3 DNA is TGTGCCAGCAGTCAGCCAGCGGGAGTGAACACCGGGGAGCTGTTTTTT.

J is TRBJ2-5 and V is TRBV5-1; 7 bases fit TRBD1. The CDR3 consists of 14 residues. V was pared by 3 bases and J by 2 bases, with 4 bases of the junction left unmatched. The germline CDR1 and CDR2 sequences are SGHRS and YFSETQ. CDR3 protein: CASSSGDSQETQYF. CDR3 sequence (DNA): TGCGCCAGCAGCTCTGGGGACAGTCAAGAGACCCAGTACTTC. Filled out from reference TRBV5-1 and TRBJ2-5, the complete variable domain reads KAGVTQTPRYLIKTRGQQVTLSCSPISGHRSVSWYQQTPGQGLQFLFEYFSETQRNKGNFPGRFSGRQFSNSRSEMNVSTLELGDSALYLCASSSGDSQETQYFGPGTRLLVL.

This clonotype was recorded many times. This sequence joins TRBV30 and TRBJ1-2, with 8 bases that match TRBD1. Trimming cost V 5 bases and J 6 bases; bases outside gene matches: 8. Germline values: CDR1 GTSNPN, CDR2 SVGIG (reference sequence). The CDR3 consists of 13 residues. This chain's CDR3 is CAWGQGGFDGYTF. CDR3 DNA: TGTGCCTGGGGACAGGGAGGGTTCGATGGCTACACCTTC.

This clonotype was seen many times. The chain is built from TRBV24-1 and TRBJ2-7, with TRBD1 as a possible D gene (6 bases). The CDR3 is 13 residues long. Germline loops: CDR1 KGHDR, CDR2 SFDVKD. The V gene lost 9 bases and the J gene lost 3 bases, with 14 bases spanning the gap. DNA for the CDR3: TGTGCCACCGGGAAGGGGGACCTCTACGAGCAGTACTTC. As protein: CATGKGDLYEQYF.

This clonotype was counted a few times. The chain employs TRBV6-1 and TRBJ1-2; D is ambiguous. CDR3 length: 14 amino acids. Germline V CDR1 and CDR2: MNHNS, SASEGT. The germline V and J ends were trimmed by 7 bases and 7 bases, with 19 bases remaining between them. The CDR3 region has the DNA TGTGCCAGCACCAACCCGGGAGGGTTGGGTGGCTACACCTTC. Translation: CASTNPGGLGGYTF.

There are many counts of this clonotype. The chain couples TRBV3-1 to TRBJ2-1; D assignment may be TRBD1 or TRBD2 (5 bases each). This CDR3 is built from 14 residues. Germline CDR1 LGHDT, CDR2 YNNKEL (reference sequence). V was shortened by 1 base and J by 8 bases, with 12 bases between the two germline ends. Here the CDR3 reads CASSQGSGGYEQFF. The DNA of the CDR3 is TGTGCCAGCAGCCAAGGGTCTGGGGGTTATGAGCAGTTCTTC.

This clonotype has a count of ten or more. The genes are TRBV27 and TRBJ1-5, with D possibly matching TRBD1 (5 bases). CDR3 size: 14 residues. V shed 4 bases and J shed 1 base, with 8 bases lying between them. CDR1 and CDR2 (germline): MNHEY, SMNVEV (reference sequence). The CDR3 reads CASSWDGSNQPQHF. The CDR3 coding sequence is TGTGCCAGCAGTTGGGACGGCAGCAATCAGCCCCAGCATTTT.

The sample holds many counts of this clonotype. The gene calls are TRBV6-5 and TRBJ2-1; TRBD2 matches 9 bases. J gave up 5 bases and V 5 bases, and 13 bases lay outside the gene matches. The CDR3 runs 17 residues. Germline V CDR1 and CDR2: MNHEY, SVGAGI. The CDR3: CASSTRGGGRGDNEQFF. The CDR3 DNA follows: TGTGCCAGCAGTACTCGAGGGGGCGGGAGGGGAGACAATGAGCAGTTCTTC.

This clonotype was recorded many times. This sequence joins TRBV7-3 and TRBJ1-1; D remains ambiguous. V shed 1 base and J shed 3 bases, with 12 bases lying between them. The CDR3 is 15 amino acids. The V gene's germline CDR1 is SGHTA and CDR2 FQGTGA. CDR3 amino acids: CASSLMGSQDTEAFF. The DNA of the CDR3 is TGTGCCAGCAGCTTAATGGGGTCACAAGACACTGAAGCTTTCTTT.

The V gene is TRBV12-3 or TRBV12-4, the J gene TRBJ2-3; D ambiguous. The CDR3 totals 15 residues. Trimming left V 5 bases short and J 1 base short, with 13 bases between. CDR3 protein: CASSQISLRTDTQYF. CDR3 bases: TGTGCCAGCAGTCAGATAAGTCTTCGCACAGATACGCAGTATTTT.

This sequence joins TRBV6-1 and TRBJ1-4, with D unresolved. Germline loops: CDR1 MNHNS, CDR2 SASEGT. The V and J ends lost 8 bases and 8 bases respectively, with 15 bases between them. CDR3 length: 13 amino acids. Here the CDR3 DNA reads TGTGCCAGCGGGGTGACGCGCGGGGAAAAACTGTTTTTT. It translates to CASGVTRGEKLFF.